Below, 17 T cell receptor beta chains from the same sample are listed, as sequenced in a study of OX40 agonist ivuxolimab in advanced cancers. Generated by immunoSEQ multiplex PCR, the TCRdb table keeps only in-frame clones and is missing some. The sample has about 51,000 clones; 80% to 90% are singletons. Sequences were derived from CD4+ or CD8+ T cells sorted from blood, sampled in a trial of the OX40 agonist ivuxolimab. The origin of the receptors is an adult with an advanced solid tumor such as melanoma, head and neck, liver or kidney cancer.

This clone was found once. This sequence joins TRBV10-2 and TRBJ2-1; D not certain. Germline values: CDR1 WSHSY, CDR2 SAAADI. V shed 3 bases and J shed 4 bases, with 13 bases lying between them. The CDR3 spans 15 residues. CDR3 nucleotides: TGCGCCAGCAGTGAATGGACGGGTTCATACAATGAGCAGTTCTTC. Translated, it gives CASSEWTGSYNEQFF.

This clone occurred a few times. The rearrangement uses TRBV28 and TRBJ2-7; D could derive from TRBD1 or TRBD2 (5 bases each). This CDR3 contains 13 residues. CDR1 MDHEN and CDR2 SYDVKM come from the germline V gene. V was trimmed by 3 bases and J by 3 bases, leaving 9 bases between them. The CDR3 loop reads CASSLRGDYEQYF. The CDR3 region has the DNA TGTGCCAGCAGTTTGAGGGGCGACTACGAGCAGTACTTC.

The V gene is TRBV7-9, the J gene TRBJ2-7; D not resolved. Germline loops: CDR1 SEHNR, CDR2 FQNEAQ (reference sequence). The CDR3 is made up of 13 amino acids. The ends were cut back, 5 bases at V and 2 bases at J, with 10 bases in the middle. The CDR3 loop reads CASSPMGTYEQYF. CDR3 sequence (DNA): TGTGCCAGCAGCCCGATGGGGACCTACGAGCAGTACTTC.

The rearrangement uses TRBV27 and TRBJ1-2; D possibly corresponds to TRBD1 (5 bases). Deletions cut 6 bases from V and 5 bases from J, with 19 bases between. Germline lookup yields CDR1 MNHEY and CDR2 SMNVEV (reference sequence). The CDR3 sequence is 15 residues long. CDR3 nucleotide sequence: TGTGCCAGCAGGGGGGGATCCGGGCTCTCTTATGGCTACACCTTC. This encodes CASRGGSGLSYGYTF.

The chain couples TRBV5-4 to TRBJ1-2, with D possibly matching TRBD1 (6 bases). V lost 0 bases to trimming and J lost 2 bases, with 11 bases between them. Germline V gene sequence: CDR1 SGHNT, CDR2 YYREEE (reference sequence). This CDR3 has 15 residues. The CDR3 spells CASSLEQGVNYGYTF. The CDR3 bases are TGTGCCAGCAGCTTGGAACAGGGCGTAAACTATGGCTACACCTTC.

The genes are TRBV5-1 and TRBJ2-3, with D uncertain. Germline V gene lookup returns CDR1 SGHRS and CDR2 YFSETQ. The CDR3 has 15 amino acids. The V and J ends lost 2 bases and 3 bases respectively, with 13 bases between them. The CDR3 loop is CASSFYGALTDTQYF. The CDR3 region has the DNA TGCGCCAGCAGCTTTTACGGAGCTTTGACAGATACGCAGTATTTT.

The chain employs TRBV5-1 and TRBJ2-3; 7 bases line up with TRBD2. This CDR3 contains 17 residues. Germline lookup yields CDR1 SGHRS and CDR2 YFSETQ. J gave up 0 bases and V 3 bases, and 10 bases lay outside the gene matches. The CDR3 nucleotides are TGCGCCAGCAGCTGGGGGGACTATCCCACAAGCACAGATACGCAGTATTTT. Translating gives CASSWGDYPTSTDTQYF.

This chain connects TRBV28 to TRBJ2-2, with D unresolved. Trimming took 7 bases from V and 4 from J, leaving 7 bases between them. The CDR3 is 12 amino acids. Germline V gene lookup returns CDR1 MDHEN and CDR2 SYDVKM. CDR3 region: CASTWPTGELFF. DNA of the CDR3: TGTGCCAGCACTTGGCCCACCGGGGAGCTGTTTTTT.

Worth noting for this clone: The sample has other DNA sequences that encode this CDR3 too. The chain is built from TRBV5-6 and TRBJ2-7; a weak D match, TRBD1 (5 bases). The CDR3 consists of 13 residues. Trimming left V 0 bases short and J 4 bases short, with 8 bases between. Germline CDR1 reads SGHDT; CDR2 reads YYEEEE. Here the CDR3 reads CASSLGQNYEQYF. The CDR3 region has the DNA TGTGCCAGCAGCTTGGGACAGAATTACGAGCAGTACTTC.

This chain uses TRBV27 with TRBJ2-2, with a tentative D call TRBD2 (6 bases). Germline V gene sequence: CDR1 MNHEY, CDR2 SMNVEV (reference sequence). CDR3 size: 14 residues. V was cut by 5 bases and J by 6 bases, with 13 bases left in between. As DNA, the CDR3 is TGTGCCAGCAGTGCGGGACTCCCGGCCGGGGAGCTGTTTTTT. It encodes CASSAGLPAGELFF.

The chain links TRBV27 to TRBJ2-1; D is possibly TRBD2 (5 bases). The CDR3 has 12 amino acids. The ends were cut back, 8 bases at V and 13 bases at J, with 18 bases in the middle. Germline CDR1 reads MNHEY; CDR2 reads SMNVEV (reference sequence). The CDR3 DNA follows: TGTGCCAGCTCAATCGGTGGACTCGGACAGTTCTTC. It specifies CASSIGGLGQFF.

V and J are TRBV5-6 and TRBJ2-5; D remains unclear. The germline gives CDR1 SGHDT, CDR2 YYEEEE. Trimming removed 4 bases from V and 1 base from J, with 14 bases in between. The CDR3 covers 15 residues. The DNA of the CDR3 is TGTGCCAGCAGCCACCTGGAGCAGAGCCAAGAGACCCAGTACTTC. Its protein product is CASSHLEQSQETQYF.

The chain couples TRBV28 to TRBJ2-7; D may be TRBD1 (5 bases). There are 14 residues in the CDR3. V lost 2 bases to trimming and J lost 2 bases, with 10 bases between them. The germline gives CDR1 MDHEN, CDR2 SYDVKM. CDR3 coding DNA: TGTGCCAGCAGTTTAAGGGGAAACGCCTACGAGCAGTACTTC. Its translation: CASSLRGNAYEQYF.

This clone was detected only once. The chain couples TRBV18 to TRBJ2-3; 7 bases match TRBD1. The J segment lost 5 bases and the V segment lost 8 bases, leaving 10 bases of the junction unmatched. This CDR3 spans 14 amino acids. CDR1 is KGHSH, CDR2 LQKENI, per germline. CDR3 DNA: TGTGCCAGCGGAGACAGGGAACGGAAAGATACGCAGTATTTT. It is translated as CASGDRERKDTQYF.

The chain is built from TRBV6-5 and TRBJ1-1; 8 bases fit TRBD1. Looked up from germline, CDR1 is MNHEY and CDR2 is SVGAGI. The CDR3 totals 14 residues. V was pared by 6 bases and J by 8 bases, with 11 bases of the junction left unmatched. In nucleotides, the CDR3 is TGTGCCAGCAGATGGGGCCAGGGGGCATCGGAAGCTTTCTTT. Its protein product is CASRWGQGASEAFF.

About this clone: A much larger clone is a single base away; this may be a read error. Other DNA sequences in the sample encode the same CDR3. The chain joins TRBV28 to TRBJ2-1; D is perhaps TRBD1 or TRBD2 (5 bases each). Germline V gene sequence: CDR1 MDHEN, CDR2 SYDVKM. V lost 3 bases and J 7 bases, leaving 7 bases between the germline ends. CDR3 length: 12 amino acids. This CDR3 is CASSFWGNEQFF. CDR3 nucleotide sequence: TGTGCCAGCAGTTTTTGGGGGAATGAGCAGTTCTTC.

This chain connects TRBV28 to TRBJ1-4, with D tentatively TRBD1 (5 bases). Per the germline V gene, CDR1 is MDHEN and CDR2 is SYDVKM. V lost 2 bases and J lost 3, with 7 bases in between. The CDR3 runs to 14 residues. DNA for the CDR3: TGTGCCAGCAGTTTACAGGGACCTAATGAAAAACTGTTTTTT. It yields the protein CASSLQGPNEKLFF.